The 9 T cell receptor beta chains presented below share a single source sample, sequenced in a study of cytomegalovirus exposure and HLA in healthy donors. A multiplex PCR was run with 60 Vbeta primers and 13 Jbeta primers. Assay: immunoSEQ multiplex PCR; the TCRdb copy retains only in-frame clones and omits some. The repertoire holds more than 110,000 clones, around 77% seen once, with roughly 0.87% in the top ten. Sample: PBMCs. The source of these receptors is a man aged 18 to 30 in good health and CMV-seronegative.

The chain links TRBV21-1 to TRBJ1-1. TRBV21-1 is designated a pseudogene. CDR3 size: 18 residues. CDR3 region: CASSKGGALRVKNTEAFF. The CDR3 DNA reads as TGTGCCAGCAGCAAGGGGGGGGCGCTGAGAGTTAAGAACACTGAAGCTTTCTTT.

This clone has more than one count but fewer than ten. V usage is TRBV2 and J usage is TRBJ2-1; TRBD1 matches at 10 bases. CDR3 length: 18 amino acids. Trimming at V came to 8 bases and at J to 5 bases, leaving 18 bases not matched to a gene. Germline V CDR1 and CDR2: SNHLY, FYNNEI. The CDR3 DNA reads TGTGCCAGCCAGAAATACCTTACCGGGACAGGGGTTAACAATGAGCAGTTCTTC. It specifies CASQKYLTGTGVNNEQFF.

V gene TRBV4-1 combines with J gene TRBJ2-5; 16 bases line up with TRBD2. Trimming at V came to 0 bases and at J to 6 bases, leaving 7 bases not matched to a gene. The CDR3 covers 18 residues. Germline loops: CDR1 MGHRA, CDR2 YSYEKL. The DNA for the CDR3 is TGCGCCAGCAGCCAAGAGGGGACTAGCGGGGGGGCCGGGAAGACCCAGTACTTC. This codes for CASSQEGTSGGAGKTQYF.

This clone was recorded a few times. CDR3 sequence reads: CASSFTNEGRVDEQYF. Written as DNA, the CDR3 is TGTGCCAGCAGCTTTACCAATGAGGGAAGGGTCGACGAGCAGTACTTC. The chain joins TRBV21-1 to TRBJ2-7; the D call in the table, TRBD2, was not verified against the DNA. TRBV21-1 is a recognized pseudogene. This CDR3 has 16 residues.

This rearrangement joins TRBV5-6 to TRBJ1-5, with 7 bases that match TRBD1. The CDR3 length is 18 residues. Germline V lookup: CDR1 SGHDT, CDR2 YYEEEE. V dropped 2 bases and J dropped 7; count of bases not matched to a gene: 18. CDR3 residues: CASSFTGKSRQGRQPQHF. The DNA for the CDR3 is TGTGCCAGCAGCTTTACGGGTAAATCCCGACAGGGAAGGCAGCCCCAGCATTTT.

The CDR3 DNA reads as TGTGCCAGCAGCGGTCATAATGAAAAACTGTTTTTT. It encodes CASSGHNEKLFF. The J gene is TRBJ1-4, the V gene TRBV2; D is uncertain. The CDR3 is 12 amino acids. The ends were cut back, 6 bases at V and 4 bases at J, with 6 bases in the middle. Looked up from germline, CDR1 is SNHLY and CDR2 is FYNNEI.

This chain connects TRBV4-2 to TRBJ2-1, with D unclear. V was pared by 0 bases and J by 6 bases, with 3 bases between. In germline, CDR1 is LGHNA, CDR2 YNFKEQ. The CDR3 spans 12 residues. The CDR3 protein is CASSQESNEQFF. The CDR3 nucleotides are TGTGCCAGCAGCCAAGAGAGCAATGAGCAGTTCTTC.

The CDR3 loop reads CASSLEGTEIFRPGNTIYF. The CDR3, as DNA: TGTGCCAGCAGCTTAGAGGGGACAGAGATCTTCAGACCTGGAAACACCATATATTTT. The chain uses TRBV7-9 and TRBJ1-3; 7 nucleotides line up with TRBD1. V lost 1 base, J lost 2 bases, and 14 bases stayed unmatched. The CDR3 loop spans 19 amino acids. From germline, CDR1 is SEHNR and CDR2 FQNEAQ (reference sequence).

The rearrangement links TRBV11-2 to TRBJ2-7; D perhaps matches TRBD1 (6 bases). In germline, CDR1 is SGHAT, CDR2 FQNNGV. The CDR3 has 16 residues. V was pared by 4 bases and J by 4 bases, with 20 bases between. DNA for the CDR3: TGTGCCAGCAGCTATTCGGGAACTACAGGGTCTTACGAGCAGTACTTC. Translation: CASSYSGTTGSYEQYF.